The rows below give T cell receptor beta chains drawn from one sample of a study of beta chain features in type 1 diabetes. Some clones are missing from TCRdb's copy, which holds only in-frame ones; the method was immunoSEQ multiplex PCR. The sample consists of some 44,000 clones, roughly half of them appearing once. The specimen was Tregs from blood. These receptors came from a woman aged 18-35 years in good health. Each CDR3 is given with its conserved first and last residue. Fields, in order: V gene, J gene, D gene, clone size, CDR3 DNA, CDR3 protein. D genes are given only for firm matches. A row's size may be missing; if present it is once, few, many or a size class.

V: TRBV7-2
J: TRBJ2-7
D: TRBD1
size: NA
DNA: TGTGCCAGCAGCACTGACAGGGATACGTCCTACGAGCAGTACTTC
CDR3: CASSTDRDTSYEQYF

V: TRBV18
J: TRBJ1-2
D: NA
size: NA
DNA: TGTGCCAGCTCACCTATGGGACAAAAGTCTAACTATGGCTACACCTTC
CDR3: CASSPMGQKSNYGYTF

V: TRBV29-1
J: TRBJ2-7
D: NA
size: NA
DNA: TGCAGCGTGGTGGGCAGCTCCTACGAGCAGTACTTC
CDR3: CSVVGSSYEQYF

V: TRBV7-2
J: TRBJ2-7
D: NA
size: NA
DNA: TGTGCCAGCAGCTCTGGAAAGTGGAGGGCCAGGGAGCAGTACTTC
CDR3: CASSSGKWRAREQYF

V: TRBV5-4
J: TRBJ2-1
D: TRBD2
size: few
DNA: TGTGCCAGCAGCTCCAGGACTAGCGGGAGCGTCAATGAGCAGTTCTTC
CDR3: CASSSRTSGSVNEQFF

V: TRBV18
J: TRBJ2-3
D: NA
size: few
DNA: TGTGCCAGCTCACCACCGGAGCTGAGCACAGATACGCAGTATTTT
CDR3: CASSPPELSTDTQYF

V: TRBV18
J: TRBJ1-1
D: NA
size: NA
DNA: TGTGCCAGCTCACCGGGCATAGACACTGAAGCTTTCTTT
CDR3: CASSPGIDTEAFF

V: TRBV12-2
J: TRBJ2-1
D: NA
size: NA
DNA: TGTGCAAGTCGCTTAGAACCTAGTAGGTACAATGAGCAGTTCTTC
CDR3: CASRLEPSRYNEQFF

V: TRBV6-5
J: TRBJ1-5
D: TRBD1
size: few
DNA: TGTGCCAGCAGATACAGGGGGCAGGGCCAGCCCCAGCATTTT
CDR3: CASRYRGQGQPQHF

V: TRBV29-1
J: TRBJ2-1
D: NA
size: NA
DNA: TGCAGCGTTGTACGGAGAATGACCTACAATGAGCAGTTCTTC
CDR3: CSVVRRMTYNEQFF

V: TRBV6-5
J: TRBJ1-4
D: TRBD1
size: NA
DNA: TGTGCCAGCAGGCCTACAGGGGGGGAGGAAAAACTGTTTTTT
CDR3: CASRPTGGEEKLFF

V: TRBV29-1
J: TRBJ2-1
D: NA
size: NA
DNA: TGCAGCGTTGAAGTCGTGCGGGAGCAGTTCTTC
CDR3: CSVEVVREQFF

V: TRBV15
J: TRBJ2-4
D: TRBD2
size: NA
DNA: TGTGCCACCAGCAGAGCCCCAGGGACTAGCGGGAAACAGTACTTC
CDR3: CATSRAPGTSGKQYF

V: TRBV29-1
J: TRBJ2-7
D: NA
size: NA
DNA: TGCAGCGTTGAGGGGGGTATAAGCGTCTACGAGCAGTACTTC
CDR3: CSVEGGISVYEQYF

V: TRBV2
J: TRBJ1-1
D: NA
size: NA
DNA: TGTGCCAGCAGAGCATCCGTGGGGACTCATGAAGCTTTCTTT
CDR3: CASRASVGTHEAFF

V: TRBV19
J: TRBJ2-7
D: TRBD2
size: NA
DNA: TGTGCCAGTAGTATAGGACTAGCGGTAGCCTACGAGCAGTACTTC
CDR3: CASSIGLAVAYEQYF

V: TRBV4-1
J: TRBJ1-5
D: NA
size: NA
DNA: TGCGCCAGCAGCCAACGCCTGACAGATAGCAATCAGCCCCAGCATTTT
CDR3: CASSQRLTDSNQPQHF

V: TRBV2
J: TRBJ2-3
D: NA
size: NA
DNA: TGTGCCAGCAGCGGGGGACTGGGGCAGTATTTT
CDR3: CASSGGLGQYF

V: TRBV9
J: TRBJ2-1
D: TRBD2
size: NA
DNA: TGTGCCAGCAGCGTAGTCCCTAGCGGTAATAACAATGAGCAGTTCTTC
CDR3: CASSVVPSGNNNEQFF

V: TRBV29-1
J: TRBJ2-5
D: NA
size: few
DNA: TGCAGCGCCCGGCTCAGGGCACACCAAGAGACCCAGTACTTC
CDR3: CSARLRAHQETQYF

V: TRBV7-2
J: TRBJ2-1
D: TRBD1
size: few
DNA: TGTGCCAGCAGCCTCGGACAGGCTCTCAATGAGCAGTTCTTC
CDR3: CASSLGQALNEQFF

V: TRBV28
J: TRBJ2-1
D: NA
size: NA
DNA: TGTGCCAGCAGTTTAGGACTTTCCTCCTACAATGAGCAGTTCTTC
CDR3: CASSLGLSSYNEQFF

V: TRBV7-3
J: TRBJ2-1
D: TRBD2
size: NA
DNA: TGTGCCAGCAGCTTAACTAGCGGGCTAAACAATGAGCAGTTCTTC
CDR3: CASSLTSGLNNEQFF

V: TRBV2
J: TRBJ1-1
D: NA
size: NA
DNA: TGTGCCAGCACCCGGGGGATCGGGGCTGAAGCTTTCTTT
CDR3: CASTRGIGAEAFF

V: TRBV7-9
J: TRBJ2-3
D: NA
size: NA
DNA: TGTGCCAGCAGCCAAGAGGAGAGGACGCAGTATTTT
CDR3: CASSQEERTQYF

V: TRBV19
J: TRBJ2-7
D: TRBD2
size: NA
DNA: TGTGCCAGTAGTAGCGGGAGGTCCTACGAGCAGTACTTC
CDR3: CASSSGRSYEQYF

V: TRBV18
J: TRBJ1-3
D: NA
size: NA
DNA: TGTGCCAGCTCACCACCTGGACAGTTCATCTCTGGAAACACCATATATTTT
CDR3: CASSPPGQFISGNTIYF

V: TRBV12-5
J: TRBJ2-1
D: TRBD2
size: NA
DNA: TGTGCTAGTGGTTTGGTACTGGGACTAGCGGGAGTGCGTAATGAGCAGTTCTTC
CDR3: CASGLVLGLAGVRNEQFF

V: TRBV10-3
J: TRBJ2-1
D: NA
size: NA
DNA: TGTGCCATCAGTGAGATTAGTAATGAGCAGTTCTTC
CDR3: CAISEISNEQFF

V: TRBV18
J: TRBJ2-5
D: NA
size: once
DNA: TGTGCCAGCTCCACGACTAGTCAAGAGACCCAGTACTTC
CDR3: CASSTTSQETQYF

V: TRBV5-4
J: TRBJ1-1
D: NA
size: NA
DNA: TGTGCCAGCAGCTCTTGGGGAACAGGGAACACTGAAGCTTTCTTT
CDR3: CASSSWGTGNTEAFF

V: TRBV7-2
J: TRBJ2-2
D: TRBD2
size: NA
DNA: TGTGCCAGCAAAGCGGGGCTAAACACCGGGGAGCTGTTTTTT
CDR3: CASKAGLNTGELFF

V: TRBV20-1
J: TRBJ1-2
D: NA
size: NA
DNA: TGCAGTGCTAGAGATCAATATGGCTACACCTTC
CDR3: CSARDQYGYTF

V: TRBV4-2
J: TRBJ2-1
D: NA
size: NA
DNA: TGTGCCAGCAGCGCAGGGAAGACGTTTGACAATGAGCAGTTCTTC
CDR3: CASSAGKTFDNEQFF

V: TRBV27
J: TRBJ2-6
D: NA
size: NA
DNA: TGTGCCAGCGCCCCCGAGATCTCTGGGGCCAACGTCCTGACTTTC
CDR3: CASAPEISGANVLTF

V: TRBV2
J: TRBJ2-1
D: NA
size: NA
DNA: TGTGCCAGCAGGGGACTCAGCGATGAGCAGTTCTTC
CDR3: CASRGLSDEQFF

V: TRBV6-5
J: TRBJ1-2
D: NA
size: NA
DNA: TGTGCCAGCACCCAAGGAGCTGGCTACACCTTC
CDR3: CASTQGAGYTF

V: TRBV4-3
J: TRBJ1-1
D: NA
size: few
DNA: TGCGCCAGCAGCCAAGATATCGGGGGGAGGACTGAAGCTTTCTTT
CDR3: CASSQDIGGRTEAFF